The rows below give T cell receptor beta chains drawn from one sample of a study of shared clonotypes between healthy human individuals. Assay used: immunoSEQ multiplex PCR; TCRdb lists only in-frame clones, some missing. The sample consists of 2 million to 2.5 million clones, 90% to 95% of them appearing once. Sequenced input: naive CD4+ T cells from PBMCs. These receptors originate from a man younger than 30 in good health. Some clones in this sample may be carry-over from other donors' samples. Each CDR3 is given with its conserved first and last residue.

TRBV11-2,TRBJ1-2,CASSRQGNYGYTF
TRBV5-1,TRBJ1-1,CASSRDRVENTEAFF
TRBV21-1,TRBJ2-3,CASSKPPQREGTDTQYF
TRBV28,TRBJ2-2,CASRAFTGELFF
TRBV9,TRBJ2-7,CASSPHGPGQGYEQYF
TRBV4-1,TRBJ1-5,CASSQVLTKNQPQHF
TRBV27,TRBJ2-2,CASTSPGTSGTGGELFF
TRBV29-1,TRBJ2-1,CSVEGTSGKLWSYNEQFF
TRBV6-5,TRBJ1-5,CASSVRPNQPQHF
TRBV7-3,TRBJ2-3,CASSLTTYSTDTQYF
TRBV30,TRBJ1-2,CAWRGGTDSYGYTF
TRBV27,TRBJ1-4,CASSLGTAGVGNEKLFF
TRBV30,TRBJ2-3,CAWSTSVVTDTQYF
TRBV5-5,TRBJ1-4,CASSLGSTNEKLFF
TRBV10-1,TRBJ2-6,CASSEIPGGANVLTF
TRBV27,TRBJ2-5,CASAPQGSETQYF
TRBV5-8,TRBJ1-2,CASSFYEGPTRF
TRBV29-1,TRBJ2-2,CSVRQGSNTGELFF
TRBV28,TRBJ2-1,CASSKITGTGYPNEQFF
TRBV29-1,TRBJ2-3,CSVGVAGGPGTDTQYF
TRBV4-2,TRBJ2-2,CASSQLWASAGELFF
TRBV29-1,TRBJ2-5,CSIKPGIETQYF
TRBV28,TRBJ2-3,CASKVITPREGLDTQYF
TRBV11-2,TRBJ2-7,CASSFVRGAYEQYF
TRBV7-3,TRBJ2-5,CASSSLDSQETQYF
TRBV19,TRBJ1-1,CASSVTLLNEAFF
TRBV5-1,TRBJ2-7,CASSLAVAGGREQYF
TRBV28,TRBJ2-7,CASSLPGLVFYEQYF
TRBV5-6,TRBJ2-2,CASSDDYRTAGTGELFF
TRBV28,TRBJ1-2,CASSFGPGQRGYTF
TRBV7-2,TRBJ2-5,CASSLGPRLGHTTQETQYF
TRBV28,TRBJ2-2,CASSLSTGELFF
TRBV5-1,TRBJ2-1,CASSFGQGAIDNEQFF
TRBV29-1,TRBJ1-2,CSVGRDDGYTF
TRBV6-5,TRBJ2-3,CASMRRLSTDTQYF
TRBV7-3,TRBJ2-1,CASSLMAGEYNEQFF
TRBV7-9,TRBJ2-3,CASFQGLAGLTDTQYF
TRBV14,TRBJ2-5,CASRSRDSHQETQYF
TRBV7-6,TRBJ2-3,CASSTKTGAAQYF
TRBV30,TRBJ2-3,CAWSPGLAGVDTQYF
TRBV28,TRBJ1-2,CASSFRGVFGYGYTF
TRBV7-3,TRBJ2-1,CASSFRSGSADEQFF
TRBV2,TRBJ2-1,CASGSFKALREQFF
TRBV19,TRBJ2-3,CASSIPVAGGRDTQYF
TRBV9,TRBJ2-7,CASSAGSNSYEQYF
TRBV5-4,TRBJ2-5,CASSLALVAAPETQYF
TRBV7-3,TRBJ2-2,CASSFTSGNTGELFF
TRBV2,TRBJ1-4,CASRSTDYFATNEKLFF
TRBV4-1,TRBJ2-2,CASSKPSVQLGELFF
TRBV5-6,TRBJ1-2,CASSLRTGGSYTF
TRBV2,TRBJ1-5,CASSDRGRGAQHF
TRBV28,TRBJ1-1,CASSFPRTGNTEAFF